This T cell receptor (beta chain) was identified during a study of T cell repertoires in cytomegalovirus infection. This clonotype appeared a few times. Its antigen is currently unknown. Germline loops: CDR1 MNHEY, CDR2 SVGAGI. The CDR3 extends over 14 amino acids. V dropped 8 bases and J dropped 5; count of bases not matched to a gene: 7. TCRdb passed the reads through MiXCR, listing each CDR3 protein once. In the table there are about 890,000 distinct CDR3 sequences, around 31% of which are singletons. Overall study results and limits: Clonotype analysis showed dominance of the ex vivo response by HLA-C-restricted CMV-specific TCR beta clonotypes.

The sequence was collected from a human donor in good health (CMV status not recorded). Some clones in this sample may be carry-over from other donors' samples. The chain joins TRBV6-5 to TRBJ1-4, with 8 bases identical to TRBD1. The sequences come from cultured CD8+ T cells from PBMCs, collected from culture after CMV antigen stimulation. CDR3 in amino acids: CASRQGLTNEKLFF. CDR3 nucleotide sequence: TGTGCCAGCCGACAGGGGTTAACGAATGAAAAACTGTTTTTT.